Listed below are T cell receptor beta chains from one sample, sequenced in a study of graft-versus-host responses after intestinal transplantation. This table comes from immunoSEQ multiplex PCR, and its TCRdb copy is limited to in-frame clones, with some not included. Altogether some 97,000 clones are present, roughly 87% being singletons, with the ten largest covering 0.9% to 1%. Antigens of these TCRs are unknown. The specimen comprised unstimulated CD4+ T cells sorted from spleen or lymph node cells, sampled before transplant. All receptors come from a human donor who was the organ donor for an intestinal transplant. CDR3s include the opening cysteine and the closing phenylalanine or tryptophan. Each record gives: D gene, V gene, CDR3 protein. D genes are given only for firm matches.

-	TRBV6-5	CASSDPGTGNYGYTF
-	TRBV7-3	CASSITGEGTEAFF
-	TRBV4-1	CASSQSSGGMGKWETQYF
-	TRBV6-1	CASSVLGNTEAFF
TRBD1	TRBV28	CASRGTPGQGAGGTQYF
TRBD2	TRBV6-1	CASSLGGVNDNEQFF
-	TRBV19	CATRSGAFPNEQFF
TRBD2	TRBV7-9	CASSVSGGVTYEQYF
-	TRBV28	CASTSNDRVYGYTF
-	TRBV7-9	CASRRGGNEQFF
-	TRBV5-6	CASSRSYEQYF
TRBD2	TRBV12-5	CASGFSGGETQYF
TRBD2	TRBV4-2	CASSQDIASGGVNEQFF
-	TRBV6-5	CASSYSVGRSYEQYF
TRBD1	TRBV19	CASSIVQQGNYTF
-	TRBV19	CATRPIEQGSLPQHF
TRBD1	TRBV28	CASSGPSDRGREPLHF
-	TRBV5-5	CASSLLAGTGELFF
TRBD1	TRBV7-9	CASSFSGQVNSPLHF
-	TRBV18	CASSFGVVNTEAFF
TRBD1	TRBV28	CASGWGGQGNEKLFF
-	TRBV28	CASSTARQAGWRSYEQYF
-	TRBV14	CASSQNLAETQYF
-	TRBV2	CASSEVRRYEQYF
-	TRBV6-5	CASSEGHGNYGYTF
TRBD1	TRBV30	CAWSATGGIGELFF
-	TRBV4-1	CASSQGRGGPQHF
-	TRBV18	CASSRTPQGNTEAFF
-	TRBV11-2	CASRSSGDTAYEQYF
-	TRBV5-1	CASSLNLTPDNEQFF
TRBD1	TRBV28	CASSFTGGGYGYTF
-	TRBV7-8	CASSLGGGNTEAFF
-	TRBV28	CASWRTHNSPLHF
-	TRBV5-1	CASRYAGRLNTEAFF
-	TRBV18	CASSPVESGANVLTF